This is a list of T cell receptor beta chains from one sample in a study of T-cell reconstitution after alpha-beta-depleted transplantation in children. TCRdb used MiXCR to reprocess the PCR reads, holding one entry per CDR3 protein. The table lists about 610,000 distinct CDR3 sequences, about 10% of them singletons. The sequences come from PBMCs from the stem cell graft donor, collected from the stem cell graft. Receptors were obtained from a human donor who donated a stem cell graft to a child with acute myeloid leukemia. CDR3s include the opening cysteine and the closing phenylalanine or tryptophan. Each record gives: D gene, V gene, J gene, clone size, CDR3 protein, CDR3 DNA. A D gene is named only where the DNA matches it firmly. Rows give clone size only sometimes, using once, few, many, or a class for an expanded clone.

-	TRBV29-1	TRBJ2-7	few	CSVPLGGYEQYF	TGCAGCGTTCCCCTGGGCGGTTACGAGCAGTACTTC
-	TRBV6-2/TRBV6-3	TRBJ2-3	many	CASSYSLQGADTQYF	TGTGCCAGCAGTTACTCGCTGCAGGGAGCAGATACGCAGTATTTT
-	TRBV20-1	TRBJ1-2	few	CSASFSTGRYGYTF	TGCAGTGCTAGTTTCAGCACAGGGAGGTATGGCTACACCTTC
-	TRBV12-3/TRBV12-4	TRBJ1-1	many	CASSGSGGAFF	TGTGCCAGCAGTGGCTCGGGCGGGGCTTTCTTT
-	TRBV29-1	TRBJ2-3	-	CSVGGLTDTQYF	TGCAGCGTGGGCGGACTGACAGATACGCAGTATTTT
-	TRBV7-8	TRBJ2-7	many	CASSLALEPYEQYF	TGTGCCAGCAGCTTAGCGCTGGAGCCCTACGAGCAGTACTTC
-	TRBV7-2	TRBJ2-7	-	CASSFPFGQLSYEQYF	TGTGCCAGCAGCTTCCCTTTTGGACAGCTCTCCTACGAGCAGTACTTC
-	TRBV7-9	TRBJ2-1	few	CASSLLTSSSYNEQFF	TGTGCCAGCAGCTTACTAACCTCCTCCTCCTACAATGAGCAGTTCTTC
TRBD2	TRBV20-1	TRBJ2-3	-	CSAHTAASGRRDTQYF	TGCAGTGCCCACACAGCCGCTAGCGGGAGAAGAGATACGCAGTATTTT
-	TRBV20-1	TRBJ1-1	few	CSATLPREVEAFF	TGCAGTGCTACTTTACCCAGGGAGGTTGAAGCTTTCTTT
TRBD2	TRBV28	TRBJ2-1	many	CASSYTSGRSEQFF	TGTGCCAGCAGTTACACTAGCGGGAGGAGTGAGCAGTTCTTC
-	TRBV30	TRBJ2-2	few	CAWSRRQANTGELFF	TGTGCCTGGAGCAGAAGGCAGGCTAACACCGGGGAGCTGTTTTTT
-	TRBV11-2	TRBJ2-7	many	CASSQSTYEQYF	TGTGCCAGCAGCCAGTCTACCTACGAGCAGTACTTC
TRBD1	TRBV27	TRBJ1-1	-	CASNLDRGNSPTEAFF	TGTGCCAGCAACTTGGACAGGGGGAATTCCCCCACTGAAGCTTTCTTT
-	TRBV14	TRBJ2-2	-	CASSRAAGWNTGELFF	TGTGCCAGCAGCCGGGCGGCGGGCTGGAACACCGGGGAGCTGTTTTTT
-	TRBV7-3	TRBJ2-7	few	CASSLNTGQGFSYEQYF	TGTGCCAGCAGCTTAAATACGGGGCAGGGGTTCTCCTACGAGCAGTACTTC